The present TCR beta chain was sequenced within a study of CD8 T cells in Susac syndrome. The ends were cut back, 5 bases at V and 4 bases at J, with 11 bases in the middle. This CDR3 is built from 12 residues. Germline CDR1 reads DFQATT; CDR2 reads SNEGSKA (reference sequence). The authors reverse transcribed roughly 0.5 to 1 ug RNA with random hexamers. The immunoSEQ assay covered 54 Vbeta and 13 Jbeta segments for CDR3. TCRdb processed the immunoSEQ multiplex PCR reads anew with MiXCR; each CDR3 protein has one entry. This table has roughly 150,000 distinct CDR3 sequences, 95% to 96% appearing once. The authors sequenced TCR beta from blood CD8+ and CD4+ T cells. Negative isolation was applied to CD8+ and CD4+ T cells, and FACS enrichment was applied to TEMRA cells.

The gene calls are TRBV20-1 and TRBJ1-2; D gene uncertain. The receptor's source is a human donor with multiple sclerosis. The sequencing sample was made of CD8+ T cells from PBMCs. Here the CDR3 reads CSAPTLLYGYTF. In DNA, the CDR3 is TGCAGTGCTCCGACCCTACTCTATGGCTACACCTTC.